Sequencing of this T cell receptor (beta chain) was carried out in a study of early T cells in non-severe SARS-CoV-2 infection. Study as a whole: Sequenced bulk RNA came from whole blood that was unsorted, and chains were unpaired.

V lost 1 base and J lost 5, with 14 bases in between. CDR3 length equals 15 residues. Germline V lookup: CDR1 SEHNR, CDR2 FQNEAQ (reference sequence). Worth noting for this clonotype: Its antigen remains unknown.

Individual cDNA molecules carried attached unique molecular identifiers. TCRdb re-called the 5' RACE reads through MiXCR, storing one row per CDR3 protein. The table lists around 100,000 distinct CDR3 sequences, around a sixth of them singletons, with roughly 1.2% in the top ten. Study findings and constraints: In VDJdb matching, anti-spike CD8 responses were favored while private and CD4 specificities went missing.

The sample taken for sequencing was whole blood. The sequence was obtained from an adult who was a healthcare worker with PCR-confirmed SARS-CoV-2 infection or an uninfected control (not recorded which). The genes are TRBV7-9 and TRBJ1-2, with D tentatively TRBD1 (5 bases). CDR3 nucleotide sequence: TGTGCCAGCAGCTTAGGCAACAGGAAACAGTATGGCTACACCTTC. Translation: CASSLGNRKQYGYTF. Full variable domain (outside the CDR3, taken from reference TRBV7-9 and TRBJ1-2): DTGVSQNPRHKITKRGQNVTFRCDPISEHNRLYWYRQTLGQGPEFLTYFQNEAQLEKSRLLSDRFSAERPKGSFSTLEIQRTEQGDSAMYLCASSLGNRKQYGYTFGSGTRLTVV.